This is a list of T cell receptor beta chains from one sample in a study of monozygotic twins with cystic fibrosis. Profiling relied on immunoSEQ multiplex PCR, and the TCRdb table lists in-frame clones only, not all of them. The sample shows about 22,000 clones, approximately 87% of them seen only once. The sequencing sample was made of blood. All receptors derive from a woman aged 30 to 39 with cystic fibrosis. The CDR3 runs from the conserved cysteine through the conserved F or W. The order of the fields is clone size, V gene, D gene, J gene, CDR3 protein, CDR3 DNA. A D gene is named only where the DNA matches it firmly. Size tells how often a clone was seen (once, few, many) or the class of an expanded clone, and some rows leave it out.

>-|TRBV25-1|-|TRBJ2-6
CASSESRVATGANVLTF
TGTGCCAGCAGTGAATCAAGGGTGGCAACTGGGGCCAACGTCCTGACTTTC
>-|TRBV7-6|-|TRBJ2-1
CASSSGRGHLRGEQFF
TGTGCCAGCAGCTCGGGACGAGGCCATCTTAGAGGTGAGCAGTTCTTC
>-|TRBV18|TRBD1|TRBJ1-2
CASSPLPGGNSHYTF
TGTGCCAGCTCACCACTTCCAGGGGGCAATTCTCACTACACCTTC
>-|TRBV7-2|-|TRBJ1-2
CASSPGTANYGYTF
TGTGCCAGCAGCCCCGGTACAGCTAACTATGGCTACACCTTC
>-|TRBV7-8|-|TRBJ2-3
CASSLASVGRRDTQYF
TGTGCCAGCAGCTTAGCTTCCGTCGGGCGGAGAGATACGCAGTATTTT
>-|TRBV7-2|TRBD2|TRBJ2-7
CASSPRSSGGHEQYF
TGTGCCAGCAGCCCCCGGTCTAGCGGGGGGCACGAGCAGTACTTC
>-|TRBV9|-|TRBJ2-6
CASSVGGTGANVLTF
TGTGCCAGCAGCGTAGGAGGTACAGGGGCCAACGTCCTGACTTTC
>once|TRBV5-1|-|TRBJ1-6
CASSTLPTGGGSPLHF
TGCGCCAGCAGCACCCTTCCGACGGGAGGGGGTTCACCCCTCCACTTT
>-|TRBV13|-|TRBJ2-7
CASSLDAQNYEQYF
TGTGCCAGCAGCTTAGACGCTCAAAACTACGAGCAGTACTTC
>-|TRBV19|TRBD1|TRBJ1-1
CASRDREGVDTEAFF
TGTGCCAGTCGGGACAGGGAGGGGGTGGACACTGAAGCTTTCTTT
>-|TRBV4-1|TRBD2|TRBJ2-2
CASSQEWLAGAGELFF
TGCGCCAGCAGCCAAGAATGGCTAGCGGGTGCCGGGGAGCTGTTTTTT
>-|TRBV9|-|TRBJ1-1
CASSALPDWNTEAFF
TGTGCCAGCAGCGCCCTGCCGGATTGGAACACTGAAGCTTTCTTT
>-|TRBV12-5|TRBD1|TRBJ2-2
CASGLVLGRQGSSGELFF
TGTGCTAGTGGTTTGGTATTAGGGAGACAGGGGTCCTCCGGGGAGCTGTTTTTT
>-|TRBV6-6|TRBD1|TRBJ2-7
CASRDRTTYEQYF
TGTGCCAGCAGGGACAGGACGACCTACGAGCAGTACTTC